This T cell receptor (beta chain) is from a study of graft-versus-host responses after intestinal transplantation (dated by TCRdb to about 2021). Describing the broader study: The transplants that recipients received were multivisceral, liver-intestinal, or isolated intestinal. Anti-thymocyte globulin induction was given to all recipients, followed by maintenance tacrolimus and steroids for around three years. Graft-versus-host and host-versus-graft alloreactive T cell clones were tracked in the graft, circulation and bone marrow after intestinal transplantation using bulk TCR-beta CDR3 sequencing. To identify alloreactive clones, pre-transplant mixed lymphocyte reaction products were sequenced and compared with unstimulated pre-transplant donor and recipient T cells. The cohort enrolled about two dozen intestinal transplant recipients, one of whom was a retransplant, and 3 patients without pretransplant specimens were excluded. Donor T cell macrochimerism was defined as a peak of at least 4% donor T cells among recipient peripheral blood mononuclear cells. Samples from a few later patients were sequenced in-house on an Illumina MiSeq with MiXCR processing rather than by the commercial service.

About this clone itself: Which antigen it targets is not known. Base qualities are not provided; no much larger clone lies one nucleotide away.

V and J lose 4 bases and 5 bases, and a span of 11 bases separates them. The CDR3 measures 13 amino acids from cysteine to phenylalanine. Kept here is only the CDR3 DNA, which spans 39 bases and is read in frame from base 1. From the germline V gene (reference sequence), CDR1 is MNHNY and CDR2 is SVGAGI. Receptor amplification or capture employed the immunoSEQ multiplex PCR assay. For most patients, genomic DNA was subjected to high-throughput TCR-beta CDR3 sequencing by Adaptive Biotechnologies. In the authors' own workflow: TCR sequencing data for 18 patients were retrieved from Adaptive's ImmunoSEQ software; three other patients were processed with MiXCR and VDJtools. CDR3 nucleotide sequences shared between donor and recipient were removed because the origin of such sequences could not be assigned. Alloreactive clones required at least 2-fold expansion over unstimulated cells and minimum CFSE-low frequency of 0.002% (template counts) or 0.001% (read counts). Clones were considered mappable if detected in sequenced pre-transplant spleen, lymph node, or MLR CFSE-low populations of the donor or recipient. The cumulative frequency of alloreactive clones was calculated as a percentage of all sequences, weighted by copy number. Here the immuneACCESS table is served through TCRdb, limited to in-frame sequences with V and J called. Missing clones are a known gap in these copies; in checked studies unresolved V genes cover under half, and the rest lacks a known reason. For V, J and clone size, that table is used; D and trimming come from the DNA. Recorded for this sample are roughly 10,000 clones; 90% to 95% of them occurred a single time. 4.5% to 5.5% of the sample comes from the top ten.

Blood samples were collected up to 4 times in the first month after transplant and then at least monthly when available. General conclusions and limits of the study: GvH clones were detected in recipient bone marrow, and some appeared earlier in ileal mucosa or blood, consistent with an intestinal mucosal origin. Patients with donor T cell macrochimerism had high GvH to HvG T cell clonal ratios in their allografts. Conclusions were limited by the relatively low number and heterogeneity of intestinal transplant patients. Peak levels of circulating GvH clones were associated with declines in HvG clones early after transplant.

This chain is built from TRBV6-6 and TRBJ1-1, with the D gene not clear enough to name. The receptor was derived from a human patient who received an intestinal transplant, so some T cells may come from the graft donor. The material sequenced was PBMCs, taken approximately 68 days after transplant. Read as DNA, the sequence is TGTGCCAGCAGTTCTGGACGGTGGACTGAAGCTTTCTTT. This gives the protein CASSSGRWTEAFF.